These T cell receptor beta chains were read from a single sample in a study of blood T cell repertoires in COVID-19. Profiled with immunoSEQ multiplex PCR; TCRdb holds only in-frame clones, not every one. Among about 190,000 clones listed, about 81% were seen once. The specimen was peripheral blood. These receptors originate from a woman aged 80 or over with COVID-19, enrolled during active disease. Both conserved end residues are part of each CDR3. A D gene is named only where the DNA matches it firmly. Size is stated for part of the rows, as once, few or many counts, or as a class when the clone is expanded.

>TRBV24-1|few|-|TRBJ1-3
CATTPGSGNTIYF
TGTGCCACCACCCCGGGCTCTGGAAACACCATATATTTT
>TRBV5-1|few|TRBD2|TRBJ2-2
CASSRVSTSGLNTGELFF
TGCGCCAGCAGCCGCGTTTCGACTAGCGGGCTGAACACCGGGGAGCTGTTTTTT
>TRBV30|-|-|TRBJ1-1
CAWSVFGDTAFF
TGTGCCTGGAGTGTCTTCGGGGACACCGCTTTCTTT
>TRBV5-1|few|TRBD1|TRBJ1-6
CASSLRQGVNSPLHF
TGCGCCAGCAGCTTACGACAGGGGGTTAATTCACCCCTCCACTTT
>TRBV20-1|-|TRBD1|TRBJ2-7
CSASRDSGSYEQYF
TGCAGTGCTAGTCGGGACAGCGGATCCTACGAGCAGTACTTC
>TRBV6-5|-|TRBD1|TRBJ2-7
CASSSRGQSYEQYF
TGTGCCAGCAGCAGCCGGGGACAGTCCTACGAGCAGTACTTC
>TRBV30|-|-|TRBJ2-7
CAWSAQGYEQYF
TGTGCCTGGAGTGCACAGGGCTACGAGCAGTACTTC
>TRBV7-2|-|TRBD2|TRBJ2-7
CASSPGLATYEQYF
TGTGCCAGCAGCCCGGGACTAGCCACCTACGAGCAGTACTTC
>TRBV5-1|-|-|TRBJ2-7
CASRDEGFSEQYF
TGCGCCAGCAGAGATGAGGGTTTCAGCGAGCAGTACTTC
>TRBV7-2|-|-|TRBJ1-4
CASSPPRGSREKLFF
TGTGCCAGCAGCCCCCCGCGGGGGAGTCGCGAAAAACTGTTTTTT
>TRBV15|few|TRBD1|TRBJ1-3
CATSGGTGRSGNTIYF
TGTGCCACCAGCGGTGGGACAGGGCGCTCTGGAAACACCATATATTTT
>TRBV6-2/TRBV6-3|-|TRBD1|TRBJ1-1
CASSAPRDRNTEAFF
TGTGCCAGCAGTGCACCCCGGGACAGGAACACTGAAGCTTTCTTT
>TRBV20-1|-|-|TRBJ2-1
CSRVASNEQFF
TGCAGTCGGGTAGCGAGCAATGAGCAGTTCTTC
>TRBV7-9|-|-|TRBJ2-7
CASSRSSYEQYF
TGTGCCAGCAGCCGGAGCTCCTACGAGCAGTACTTC
>TRBV15|-|-|TRBJ1-5
CATSPIHQGTQHF
TGTGCCACCAGCCCTATTCATCAGGGGACCCAGCATTTT
>TRBV7-2|-|TRBD2|TRBJ2-7
CASSSQREFAQYF
TGTGCCAGCAGCTCCCAGCGGGAGTTCGCGCAGTACTTC
>TRBV30|-|-|TRBJ2-1
CAWRVRNYNEQFF
TGTGCCTGGAGGGTCAGGAACTACAATGAGCAGTTCTTC
>TRBV27|-|-|TRBJ2-1
CASSADWRALYNEQFF
TGTGCCAGCAGTGCAGACTGGAGGGCTCTCTACAATGAGCAGTTCTTC
>TRBV6-1|-|-|TRBJ1-1
CASSDWRINAFF
TGTGCCAGCAGTGATTGGAGAATCAACGCTTTCTTT
>TRBV28|-|TRBD1|TRBJ1-1
CASSTQGYYTEAFF
TGTGCCAGCAGTACACAGGGGTACTACACTGAAGCTTTCTTT
>TRBV15|once|TRBD2|TRBJ2-1
CATSSSGSSYNEQFF
TGTGCCACCAGCAGTAGCGGGAGTTCCTACAATGAGCAGTTCTTC
>TRBV25-1|-|-|TRBJ1-2
CASSAGQNYGYTF
TGTGCCAGCAGTGCCGGACAGAACTATGGCTACACCTTC
>TRBV7-2|-|-|TRBJ2-7
CASSLALGGFYEQYF
TGTGCCAGCAGCTTAGCACTAGGTGGATTTTACGAGCAGTACTTC
>TRBV10-3|-|TRBD2|TRBJ2-1
CAMGGDSGRDYNEQFF
TGTGCCATGGGTGGGGATAGCGGGAGGGACTACAATGAGCAGTTCTTC
>TRBV11-3|-|TRBD1|TRBJ2-1
CASSLGQGVYNEQFF
TGTGCCAGCAGCTTGGGACAGGGTGTCTACAATGAGCAGTTCTTC
>TRBV6-5|-|-|TRBJ2-2
CASSLPSFPGELFF
TGTGCCAGCAGTCTCCCCAGTTTCCCCGGGGAGCTGTTTTTT
>TRBV10-3|-|TRBD2|TRBJ2-3
CAISDLGGDTQYF
TGTGCCATCAGTGATCTGGGGGGGGATACGCAGTATTTT
>TRBV7-2|-|TRBD1|TRBJ1-2
CASSLVRATGIYTF
TGTGCCAGCAGCTTAGTCCGGGCGACAGGGATTTACACCTTC
>TRBV27|-|TRBD2|TRBJ2-5
CASSLAGGQETQYF
TGTGCCAGCAGCTTAGCGGGAGGGCAAGAGACCCAGTACTTC
>TRBV24-1|-|TRBD1|TRBJ2-1
CATSDPGQGSYNEQFF
TGTGCCACCAGTGATCCGGGACAGGGCTCCTACAATGAGCAGTTCTTC
>TRBV15|-|TRBD2|TRBJ2-2
CATSRVTGTSGDVNTGELFF
TGTGCCACCAGCAGAGTCACCGGGACTAGCGGGGATGTGAACACCGGGGAGCTGTTTTTT
>TRBV19|-|TRBD2|TRBJ2-3
CASSISGGLTDTQYF
TGTGCCAGTAGTATTAGCGGGGGACTAACAGATACGCAGTATTTT
>TRBV14|-|TRBD2|TRBJ2-3
CASSRGTIFPSTDTQYF
TGTGCCAGCAGCCGAGGGACTATCTTTCCTAGCACAGATACGCAGTATTTT
>TRBV5-1|-|-|TRBJ2-7
CASSSEGLGASYEQYF
TGCGCCAGCAGCTCGGAGGGACTTGGGGCCTCCTACGAGCAGTACTTC
>TRBV24-1|-|-|TRBJ2-3
CATRPRNPLPGTADTQYF
TGTGCCACCAGACCTAGAAATCCTTTGCCTGGCACCGCAGATACGCAGTATTTT
>TRBV9|-|TRBD1|TRBJ1-1
CASSPRGTGNTEAFF
TGTGCCAGCAGCCCCCGAGGGACAGGAAACACTGAAGCTTTCTTT
>TRBV7-8|-|-|TRBJ1-1
CASSLGLMEVTDTEAFF
TGTGCCAGCAGCTTAGGCCTCATGGAGGTCACGGACACTGAAGCTTTCTTT
>TRBV7-2|-|TRBD1|TRBJ1-2
CASSSGTAIYGYTF
TGTGCCAGCAGCTCGGGGACAGCCATCTATGGCTACACCTTC
>TRBV6-2/TRBV6-3|-|TRBD1|TRBJ2-1
CASSYPDRAKFF
TGTGCCAGCAGTTACCCGGACAGGGCGAAGTTCTTC
>TRBV3-1/TRBV3-2|-|-|TRBJ1-2
CASSQGAQFYGYTF
TGTGCCAGCAGCCAAGGGGCACAGTTCTATGGCTACACCTTC